The source of this T cell receptor (beta chain) is a study of CXCR3-negative and CXCR3-positive naive CD8 T cells. Study at large: The libraries together contributed 110 million to 150 million TRB reads, each supplying about 1.5 +/- 0.3 million. Study observations and caveats: The study found comparably high diversity in both naive subsets and much lower diversity in memory CD8+ cells. Between one naive subset and the other, surface CD5 was comparable, and TCR strength was inferred from TRB CDR3 properties. Researchers report CXCR3 expression partially decreased after cryopreservation, with fresh PBMCs used in most assays.

Note on this clonotype: Its specificity is not known.

The authors prepared UMI-labeled TRB cDNA libraries by 5' RACE. TCRdb reprocessed the 5' RACE reads and keeps a single row for each CDR3 protein, giving no DNA. The table for this sample gives about 57,000 distinct CDR3 sequences. CDR1 and CDR2 from the germline V gene are SGHVS and FNYEAQ. This CDR3 region has 16 residues. The V gene is TRBV7-6, the J gene TRBJ2-1; TCRdb's assignment of TRBD1 cannot be checked, as there is no DNA. The material sequenced was memory CD8+ T cells from blood. This clonotype was obtained from a human donor in good health. Some clones in this sample may be carry-over from other donors' samples. CDR3 in amino acids: CASSSQGTGGYNEQFF. Full variable domain (outside the CDR3, taken from reference TRBV7-6 and TRBJ2-1): GAGVSQSPRYKVTKRGQDVALRCDPISGHVSLYWYRQALGQGPEFLTYFNYEAQQDKSGLPNDRFSAERPEGSISTLTIQRTEQRDSAMYRCASSSQGTGGYNEQFFGPGTRLTVL.